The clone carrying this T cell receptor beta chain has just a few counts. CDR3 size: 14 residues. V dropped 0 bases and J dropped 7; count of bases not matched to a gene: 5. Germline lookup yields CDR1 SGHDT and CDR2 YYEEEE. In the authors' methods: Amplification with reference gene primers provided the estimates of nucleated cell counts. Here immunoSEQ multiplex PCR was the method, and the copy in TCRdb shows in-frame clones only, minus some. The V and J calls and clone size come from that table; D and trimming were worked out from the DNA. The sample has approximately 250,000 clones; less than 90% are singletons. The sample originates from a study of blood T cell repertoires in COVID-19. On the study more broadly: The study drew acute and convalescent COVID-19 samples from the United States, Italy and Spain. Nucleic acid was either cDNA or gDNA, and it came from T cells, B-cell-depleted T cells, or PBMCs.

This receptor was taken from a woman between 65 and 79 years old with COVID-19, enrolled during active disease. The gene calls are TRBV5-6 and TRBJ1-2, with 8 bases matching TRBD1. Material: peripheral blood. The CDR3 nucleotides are TGTGCCAGCAGCTTGGCCGGGACAGGACTTGGCTACACCTTC. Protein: CASSLAGTGLGYTF.